These 5 T cell receptor beta chains share one sample of origin, sequenced in a study of post-analysis software for immune sequencing data. Included in the TCR beta cDNA libraries were unique molecular identifiers. Using its own MiXCR run on the PCR reads, TCRdb lists one record per CDR3 protein. In the table there are around 150,000 distinct CDR3 sequences, around 34% of which are singletons. Specimen: blood, collected after autologous hematopoietic stem cell transplantation. The receptors were gathered from a girl aged 5 to 17 with multiple sclerosis.

The gene calls are TRBV2 and TRBJ2-3; 9 bases fit TRBD2. Germline V gene sequence: CDR1 SNHLY, CDR2 FYNNEI. The V gene end was trimmed by 6 bases and the J gene end by 4 bases; junction bases not matched to a gene: 17. This CDR3 spans 18 amino acids. CDR3 region: CASSGPRGLALVPDTQYF. CDR3 coding DNA: TGTGCCAGCAGCGGCCCGCGTGGACTAGCGCTTGTTCCAGATACGCAGTATTTT.

This clonotype was recorded once. The genes are TRBV12-3 or TRBV12-4 and TRBJ1-5; the D is unclear. This CDR3 spans 12 amino acids. Deletions cut 8 bases from V and 5 bases from J, with 10 bases between. The CDR3 bases are TGTGCCAGCGACATCGGTCATCAGCCCCAGCATTTT. It specifies CASDIGHQPQHF.

The chain has TRBV19 and TRBJ2-1, with D perhaps matching TRBD1 (6 bases). This CDR3 has 15 amino acids. The germline V gene has CDR1 LNHDA and CDR2 SQIVND (reference sequence). The V end lost 4 bases, the J end lost 3 bases, and 13 bases lay between the germline ends. This CDR3 reads CASSTAGTNYNEQFF. The CDR3 nucleotides read TGTGCCAGTAGTACTGCCGGGACAAACTACAATGAGCAGTTCTTC.

V usage is TRBV12-3 or TRBV12-4 and J usage is TRBJ2-3; no firm D call. The V end was cut by 5 bases, the J end by 4 bases, with 16 bases between. This CDR3 has 15 residues. The CDR3 region is CASSERSLGADTQYF. In nucleotides, the CDR3 is TGTGCCAGCAGTGAGAGAAGTTTGGGCGCAGATACGCAGTATTTT.

The chain has TRBV21-1 and TRBJ1-1. TRBV21-1 has pseudogene status. The CDR3 spans 12 residues. CDR3 protein: CASSLVGFQAFF. CDR3 nucleotides: TGTGCCAGCAGCCTGGTCGGGTTTCAAGCTTTCTTT.